This T cell receptor beta chain was found in a study of cytomegalovirus exposure and HLA in healthy donors. Regarding the study as a whole: Most TCR sequences were uncommon, yet certain public TCRs appeared in many donors.

The CDR3 is 15 amino acids. V was pared by 4 bases and J by 6 bases, with 17 bases between. Germline V CDR1 and CDR2: SGHDT, YYEEEE. Primers included in the PCR were 60 Vbeta and 13 Jbeta primers. Assay: immunoSEQ multiplex PCR; the TCRdb copy retains only in-frame clones and omits some. In the table there are hundreds of thousands of clones, approximately 90% of which are singletons. Note on this clone: Its cognate antigen is unknown.

This sequence was found in a woman aged 18-29 years in good health and CMV-seronegative. The gene calls are TRBV5-6 and TRBJ1-5; D possibly corresponds to TRBD1 (5 bases). Input material: PBMCs. CDR3 region: CASSLRRRGTQPQHF. As DNA, the CDR3 is TGTGCCAGCAGCCTGAGGAGGCGGGGGACTCAGCCCCAGCATTTT.